This passage covers 9 T cell receptor beta chains from one sample sequenced in a study of radiotherapy plus CTLA-4 blockade in lung cancer. Some clones are missing from TCRdb's copy, which holds only in-frame ones; the method was immunoSEQ multiplex PCR. Among roughly 44,000 clones listed, more than 70% were seen once. The sample in question was peripheral blood, obtained from a patient treated with radiotherapy plus ipilimumab. All receptors come from a human donor with non-small cell lung cancer who had stable disease on radiotherapy plus ipilimumab.

The V gene is TRBV6-1, the J gene TRBJ1-2; a possible D gene is TRBD1 (6 bases). The germline V gene encodes CDR1 MNHNS and CDR2 SASEGT. The CDR3 has 13 amino acids. V was shortened by 2 bases and J by 8 bases, with 12 bases between the two germline ends. The DNA of the CDR3 is TGTGCCAGCAGTGAATTACAGGGAGAAGGCTACACCTTC. It specifies CASSELQGEGYTF.

The J gene is TRBJ2-4, the V gene TRBV5-1, with TRBD1 matching 7 bases. The CDR3 runs 13 residues. Trimming at V came to 4 bases and at J to 5 bases, leaving 3 bases not matched to a gene. CDR1 and CDR2 from the germline V gene are SGHRS and YFSETQ. The CDR3 DNA sequence: TGCGCCAGCAGCCTGGACAGGCAAAACATTCAGTACTTC. Translated, it gives CASSLDRQNIQYF.

The chain uses TRBV19 and TRBJ2-2, with 12 bases that match TRBD2. Looked up from germline, CDR1 is LNHDA and CDR2 is SQIVND (reference sequence). The CDR3 contains 16 residues. The junction had 5 bases not matched to a gene; V was cut back by 5 bases and J by 4 bases. The CDR3 sequence is CASSSPSGGATGELFF. CDR3 DNA: TGTGCCAGTAGTTCGCCTAGCGGGGGGGCCACCGGGGAGCTGTTTTTT.

The J gene is TRBJ2-5, the V gene TRBV5-6; D might be TRBD2 (6 bases). Trimming left V 4 bases short and J 2 bases short, with 18 bases between. From germline, CDR1 is SGHDT and CDR2 YYEEEE. This CDR3 comprises 16 residues. The CDR3 here is CASSRGSLALQETQYF. Here the CDR3 DNA reads TGTGCCAGCAGCCGAGGGAGCCTAGCGCTGCAAGAGACCCAGTACTTC.

This clone was counted a few times. The CDR3 protein is CASARHTEAFF. CDR3 nucleotides: TGTGCCAGCGCTCGACACACTGAAGCTTTCTTT. The chain employs TRBV6-5 and TRBJ1-1; D call uncertain. The CDR3 runs 11 residues. Germline values: CDR1 MNHEY, CDR2 SVGAGI. The V end was cut by 8 bases, the J end by 3 bases, with 7 bases between.

The V call is TRBV14, the J call TRBJ1-6; D might be TRBD1 (5 bases). The CDR3 length is 14 residues. From germline, CDR1 is SGHDN and CDR2 FVKESK. The germline V and J ends were trimmed by 5 bases and 7 bases, with 12 bases remaining between them. The CDR3 loop is CASSSGLKNSPLHF. CDR3 bases: TGTGCCAGCAGCTCGGGACTTAAGAATTCACCCCTCCACTTT.

This rearrangement joins TRBV7-3 to TRBJ1-6; 9 bases agree with TRBD1. CDR1 and CDR2 from the germline V gene are SGHTA and FQGTGA. CDR3 length: 17 residues. V gave up 1 base and J gave up 6 bases; unmatched junction bases: 7. CDR3 residues: CASSLRPGQGVNSPLHF. The CDR3 bases are TGTGCCAGCAGCTTAAGACCGGGACAGGGTGTTAATTCACCCCTCCACTTT.

Note on this clone: The same CDR3 also results from other DNA sequences found in this sample. V is TRBV13 and J is TRBJ1-5; D is undetermined. CDR3 length: 15 residues. Germline V gives CDR1 PRHDT, CDR2 FYEKMQ (reference sequence). Trimming shortened V by 0 bases and J by 0 bases, and 6 bases separated the two germline ends. The CDR3 DNA is TGTGCCAGCAGCTTAGGCCGGGGTAGCAATCAGCCCCAGCATTTT. Translation gives CASSLGRGSNQPQHF.

This clone has only a few counts. The gene calls are TRBV7-9 and TRBJ1-4, with 8 bases aligning to TRBD1. This CDR3 is 16 amino acids long. Germline CDR1 and CDR2: SEHNR and FQNEAQ (reference sequence). V trimming: 4 bases; J trimming: 6 bases; junction bases outside the gene matches: 10. The CDR3 DNA sequence: TGTGCCAGCAGCTCCGGACAGGGCCCGGGGGATGAAAAACTGTTTTTT. It is translated as CASSSGQGPGDEKLFF.